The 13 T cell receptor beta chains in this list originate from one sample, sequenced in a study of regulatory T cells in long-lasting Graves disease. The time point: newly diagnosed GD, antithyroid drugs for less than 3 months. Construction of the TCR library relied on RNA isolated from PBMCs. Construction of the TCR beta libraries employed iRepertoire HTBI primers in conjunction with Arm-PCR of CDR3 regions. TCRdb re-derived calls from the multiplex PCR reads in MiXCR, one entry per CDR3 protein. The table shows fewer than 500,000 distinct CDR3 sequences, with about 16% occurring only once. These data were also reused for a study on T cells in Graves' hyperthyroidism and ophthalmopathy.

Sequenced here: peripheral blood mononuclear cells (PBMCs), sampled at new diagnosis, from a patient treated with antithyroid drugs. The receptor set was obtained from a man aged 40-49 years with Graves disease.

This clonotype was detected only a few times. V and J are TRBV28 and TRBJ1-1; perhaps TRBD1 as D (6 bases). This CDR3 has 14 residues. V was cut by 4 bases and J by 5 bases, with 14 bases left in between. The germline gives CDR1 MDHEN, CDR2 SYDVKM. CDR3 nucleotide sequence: TGTGCCAGCAGTTATCGGGGGCTTAGAACTGAAGCTTTCTTT. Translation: CASSYRGLRTEAFF.

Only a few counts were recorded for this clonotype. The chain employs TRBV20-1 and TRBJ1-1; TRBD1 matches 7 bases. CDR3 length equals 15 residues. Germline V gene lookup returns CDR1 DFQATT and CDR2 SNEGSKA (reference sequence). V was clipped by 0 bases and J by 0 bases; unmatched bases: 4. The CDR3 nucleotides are TGCAGTGCTAGAGACGCGGACAGGATGAACACTGAAGCTTTCTTT. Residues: CSARDADRMNTEAFF.

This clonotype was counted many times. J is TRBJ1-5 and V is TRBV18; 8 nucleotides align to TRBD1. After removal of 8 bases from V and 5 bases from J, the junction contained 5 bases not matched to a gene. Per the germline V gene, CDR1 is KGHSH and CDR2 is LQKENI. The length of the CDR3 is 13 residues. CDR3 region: CASSETGDQPQHF. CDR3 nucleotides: TGTGCCAGCAGTGAGACAGGGGATCAGCCCCAGCATTTT.

The CDR3 DNA sequence: TGCAGTGCTAGAGAATTGACAGGGCGGCGGACTGAAGCTTTCTTT. This encodes CSARELTGRRTEAFF. V is TRBV20-1 and J is TRBJ1-1; 7 nucleotides line up with TRBD1. V lost 0 bases and J lost 5; bases outside the gene matches: 9. Germline CDR1 and CDR2: DFQATT and SNEGSKA (reference sequence). The CDR3 has 15 amino acids.

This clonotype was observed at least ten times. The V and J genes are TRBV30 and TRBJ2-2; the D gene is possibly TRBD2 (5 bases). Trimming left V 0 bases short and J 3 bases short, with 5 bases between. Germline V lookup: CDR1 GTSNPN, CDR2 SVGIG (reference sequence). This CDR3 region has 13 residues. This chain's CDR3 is CAWSVGDTGELFF. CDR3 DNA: TGTGCCTGGAGTGTCGGGGACACCGGGGAGCTGTTTTTT. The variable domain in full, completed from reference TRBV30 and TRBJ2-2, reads SQTIHQWPATLVQPVGSPLSLECTVEGTSNPNLYWYRQAAGRGLQLLFYSVGIGQISSEVPQNLSASRPQDRQFILSSKKLLLSDSGFYLCAWSVGDTGELFFGEGSRLTVL.

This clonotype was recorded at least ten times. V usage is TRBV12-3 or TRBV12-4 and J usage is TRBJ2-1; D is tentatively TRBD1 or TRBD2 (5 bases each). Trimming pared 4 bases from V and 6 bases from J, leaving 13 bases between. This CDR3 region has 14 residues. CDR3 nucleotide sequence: TGTGCCAGCAGTTGGGGGTTATCAACCAATGAGCAGTTCTTC. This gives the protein CASSWGLSTNEQFF.

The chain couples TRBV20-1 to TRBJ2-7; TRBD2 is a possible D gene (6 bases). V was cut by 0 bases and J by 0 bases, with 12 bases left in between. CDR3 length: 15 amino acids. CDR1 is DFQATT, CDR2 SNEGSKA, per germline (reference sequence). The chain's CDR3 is CSARDSGALSYEQYF. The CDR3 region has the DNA TGCAGTGCTAGAGATTCGGGAGCGCTCTCCTACGAGCAGTACTTC.

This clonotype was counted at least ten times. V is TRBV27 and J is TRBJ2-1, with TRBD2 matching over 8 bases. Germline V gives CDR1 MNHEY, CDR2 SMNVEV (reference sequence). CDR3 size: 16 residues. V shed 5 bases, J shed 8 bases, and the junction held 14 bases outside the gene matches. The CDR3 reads CASSLAGGRRGDEQFF. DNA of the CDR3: TGTGCCAGCAGTCTTGCGGGAGGCAGGCGAGGGGATGAGCAGTTCTTC.

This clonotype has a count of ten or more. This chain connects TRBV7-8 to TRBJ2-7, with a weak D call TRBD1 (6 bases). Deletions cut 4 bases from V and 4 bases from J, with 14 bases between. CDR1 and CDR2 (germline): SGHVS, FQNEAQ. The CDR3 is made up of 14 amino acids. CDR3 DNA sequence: TGTGCCAGCAGCTCAACAGCTCAGGGGTACGAGCAGTACTTC. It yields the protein CASSSTAQGYEQYF.

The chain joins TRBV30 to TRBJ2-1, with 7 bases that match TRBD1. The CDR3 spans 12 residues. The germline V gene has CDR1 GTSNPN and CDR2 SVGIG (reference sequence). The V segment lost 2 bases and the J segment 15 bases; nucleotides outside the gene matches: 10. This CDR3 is CAWSPPEGAWFF. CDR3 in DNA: TGTGCCTGGAGTCCCCCTGAGGGGGCTTGGTTCTTC.

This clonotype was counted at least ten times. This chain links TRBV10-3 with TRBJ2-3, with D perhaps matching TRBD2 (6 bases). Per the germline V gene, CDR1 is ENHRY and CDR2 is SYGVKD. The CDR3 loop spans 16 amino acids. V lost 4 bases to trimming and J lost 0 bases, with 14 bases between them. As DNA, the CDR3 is TGTGCCATCAGTGGGGGTAAGGCGGGAAGCACAGATACGCAGTATTTT. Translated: CAISGGKAGSTDTQYF.

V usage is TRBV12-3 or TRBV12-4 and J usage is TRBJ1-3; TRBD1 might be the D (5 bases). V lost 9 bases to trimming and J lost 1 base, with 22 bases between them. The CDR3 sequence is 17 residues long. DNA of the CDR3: TGTGCCAGTCAAAGGAGGCATGGGACCGGTTCTGGAAACACCATATATTTT. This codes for CASQRRHGTGSGNTIYF.

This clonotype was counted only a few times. Written as DNA, the CDR3 is TGTGCCAGCAGCTTAGGATCTTCCACTATCACAGATACGCAGTATTTT. This encodes CASSLGSSTITDTQYF. The V and J genes are TRBV11-2 and TRBJ2-3; D remains ambiguous. Germline V gene data show CDR1 as SGHAT and CDR2 as FQNNGV. CDR3 length: 16 residues. With 1 base removed from V and 2 bases from J, the gap between germline ends came to 13 bases.